This TCR beta chain came from a study of cytotoxic CD8 clonotypes in ibrutinib-treated CLL (dated by TCRdb to the early 2020s). Concerning the study at large: The cohort had about a dozen relapsed/refractory and approximately 14 treatment-naive patients; about 17 were IGHV unmutated. Partial responses were observed in about 25 patients and complete responses in 2; after a median follow-up of around 68 months, remission was maintained in roughly 14 patients and progression was observed in approximately twelve. Patients were still on ibrutinib when every remission and progressive disease sample was collected. Cryopreserved peripheral blood mononuclear cells were obtained prior to treatment, at the time of response, and at either disease progression or sustained remission. Samples averaged around 280,000 productive templates and 90,000 to 100,000 productive rearrangements. Samples at response were collected after a median of about twelve months of treatment, with a range of about 6 to 40 months. Of the 86 participants in the trial, about two dozen had longitudinal samples available. Findings and caveats that apply to the study as a whole: Public clonotypes were rare and either shrank or stayed stable during treatment, and the rise in clonality at ibrutinib response reflected expansion of private clonotypes. Clonality rose at ibrutinib response, remained stable during sustained remission, and dropped back toward baseline at progression. Baseline clonality was found to be higher than that of age-matched healthy donors and was strongly correlated with circulating CD8+ T-cell counts. Sampling times were not matched between sustained-remission and progressing patients, and lymph node repertoires were not studied.

A MiSeq instrument was used for deep resolution sequencing, which targeted depths ranging from 1 in 1 million up to 1 in 200,000 T cells, with coverage averaging 10x for each clonotype. TCR beta libraries were generated with the immunoSEQ hsTCRB Kit. In the original analysis: ImmunoSEQ Data Assistant and ImmunoSEQ Analyzer were used for data analysis, and V, D and J genes were assigned according to IMGT definitions. Clonality, which ranges from 0 to 1, was calculated by subtracting the normalized Shannon entropy of productive rearrangement frequencies from one. Only overrepresented clonotypes making up at least 0.05% of the repertoire of each patient were included in the public clonotype analysis. Approximately 13 age-matched healthy donor repertoires from immuneACCESS served as clonality controls. This immuneACCESS table, as held by TCRdb, lists in-frame sequences with V and J called but not all clones. Of the missing ones, under half trace to an unresolved V gene in checked studies; the others have no known cause. V and J calls plus clone size are reproduced from that table; the DNA served to infer D and trimming. This sample comprises roughly 130,000 clones, around 90% of them detected only once. The ten largest make up approximately 11% of the sample.

The cysteine opens and the phenylalanine closes a CDR3 of 11 amino acids. Only CDR3 DNA remains: 33 bases, in frame from the first base. CDR1 SQVTM and CDR2 ANQGSEA are derived from the germline V gene. Trimming accounts for 3 bases at V and 10 bases at J, while the number of junction bases matched to no gene is 3. Concerning this clone itself: This clone's antigen is unknown. No base qualities exist here, and no much larger clone lies one base off it.

Per the publication, the time point label means: about 11 months on ibrutinib. Roughly 2 micrograms of genomic DNA were extracted from cryopreserved PBMCs for TCR beta library preparation. Longitudinal blood samples from CLL patients on ibrutinib monotherapy were analyzed using high-throughput TCR beta sequencing. Patients were enrolled in a phase 2 open-label single-center ibrutinib monotherapy trial. This TCR came from a human donor with chronic lymphocytic leukemia. The specimen comprised PBMCs, sampled after 12 months of ibrutinib treatment. The chain joins TRBV29-1 to TRBJ2-1; 7 bases in the junction line up with TRBD2. This receptor carries the CDR3 CSVEGGGEQFF. The DNA reads TGCAGCGTTGAGGGGGGAGGGGAGCAGTTCTTC.